This is a list of T cell receptor beta chains from one sample in a study of blood T cell repertoires in COVID-19. Only in-frame clones appear in the TCRdb table, and some are missing; sequencing was by immunoSEQ multiplex PCR. The sample gives 250,000 to 300,000 clones, around 90% of which show up once; roughly 2.3% is in the top ten. Input material: peripheral blood. These receptors were obtained from a man in his fifties with acute or convalescent COVID-19. Each CDR3 is given with its conserved first and last residue. D genes are given only for firm matches. Expanded clones are given a class, and other clones once, few, many or no size at all.

J gene,D gene,clone size,V gene,CDR3 DNA,CDR3 protein
TRBJ1-5,TRBD1,-,TRBV19,TGTGCCAGTAAAGGCGACAGGGTGGGCAATCAGCCCCAGCATTTT,CASKGDRVGNQPQHF
TRBJ1-1,-,-,TRBV18,TGTGCCAGCTCCCCGCGGGGCGGGGGTAACACTGAAGCTTTCTTT,CASSPRGGGNTEAFF
TRBJ2-1,TRBD1,-,TRBV9,TGTGCCAGCAGCACCTACAGGGGGAGTGAGCAGTTCTTC,CASSTYRGSEQFF
TRBJ2-3,TRBD1,-,TRBV5-1,TGCGCCAGCAGCCGCGGACAGGCTTACACAGATACGCAGTATTTT,CASSRGQAYTDTQYF
TRBJ1-3,TRBD1,-,TRBV29-1,TGCAGCGCCACGGACAGGGCTGGAAACACCATATATTTT,CSATDRAGNTIYF
TRBJ1-5,-,-,TRBV7-8,TGTGCCAGCAGCTCCGGGGGTACGGCTCAGCCCCAGCATTTT,CASSSGGTAQPQHF
TRBJ1-6,-,-,TRBV6-5,TGTGCCAGCAGTTACTCGAGCAGGCAGCTTAATTCACCCCTCCACTTT,CASSYSSRQLNSPLHF
TRBJ2-2,TRBD1,-,TRBV7-3,TGTGCCAGCAGCTTTACACTACAGGGGGCCGGGGAGCTGTTTTTT,CASSFTLQGAGELFF
TRBJ1-2,TRBD1,-,TRBV5-6,TGTGCCAGCAGCTTGGGCGGGACAGGTTATGGCTACACCTTC,CASSLGGTGYGYTF
TRBJ2-5,TRBD1,-,TRBV11-2,TGTGCCAGCAGCTTAGATAGCAGGGGGCTAGAGACCCAGTACTTC,CASSLDSRGLETQYF
TRBJ2-5,-,few,TRBV7-8,TGTGCCAGCAGCTTAGGAAGACTCCTAGAGACCCAGTACTTC,CASSLGRLLETQYF
TRBJ1-1,-,-,TRBV12-3/TRBV12-4,TGTGCCAGCAGTTTAAGACACACACTTGAAGCTTTCTTT,CASSLRHTLEAFF
TRBJ2-7,-,-,TRBV3-1/TRBV3-2,TGTGCCAGCAGCCCGTGGGGAGGGGGAGGAGACGAGCAGTACTTC,CASSPWGGGGDEQYF
TRBJ2-5,-,-,TRBV2,TGTGCCACCGAGGGGGGGGAAGAGACCCAGTACTTC,CATEGGEETQYF
TRBJ2-5,TRBD1,once,TRBV5-1,TGCGCCAGCAGCACGGGACAGGGACAAGAGACCCAGTACTTC,CASSTGQGQETQYF
TRBJ2-7,TRBD2,-,TRBV2,TGTGCCAGCAGTGAAGAAACTAGCGGGAGTCGGGGGTACTTC,CASSEETSGSRGYF
TRBJ2-5,-,-,TRBV2,TGTGCCAGCGAATGGGGCGGGGCGGGCCAAGAGACCCAGTACTTC,CASEWGGAGQETQYF
TRBJ1-2,TRBD1,-,TRBV15,TGTGCCACCACGCAGACAGGGATTCGTCACTATGGCTACACCTTC,CATTQTGIRHYGYTF
TRBJ2-3,-,few,TRBV7-9,TGTGCCAGCAGCTTAGAGGGGTTCAGCACAGATACGCAGTATTTT,CASSLEGFSTDTQYF
TRBJ2-7,TRBD2,-,TRBV18,TGTGCCAGCTCACTACTAGCGGGGAGCTACGAGCAGTACTTC,CASSLLAGSYEQYF